Listed here is a single TCR beta chain. Per the original methods: Reference gene primer amplification gave estimated nucleated cell counts. Assay used: immunoSEQ multiplex PCR; TCRdb lists only in-frame clones, some missing. That table is the source of V, J and clone size, and D and trimming were worked out from the DNA. Of roughly 230,000 clones listed, over 75% are singletons. Trimming removed 5 bases from V and 4 bases from J; junction bases left unmatched: 7. The germline V gene has CDR1 SGHNT and CDR2 YYREEE (reference sequence). This CDR3 is built from 17 residues. The record originates from a study of blood T cell repertoires in COVID-19. Study context: Nucleic acid was either cDNA or gDNA, and it came from T cells, B-cell-depleted T cells, or PBMCs.

This receptor was obtained from a human donor in a cohort sampled during active COVID-19. The sequencing input was peripheral blood. The V call is TRBV5-4, the J call TRBJ2-3; 16 bases line up with TRBD2. CDR3 amino acids: CASSRGLAGGYADTQYF. CDR3 DNA: TGTGCCAGCAGTCGGGGACTAGCGGGAGGGTACGCAGATACGCAGTATTTT.